The 30 T cell receptor beta chains listed next were all sequenced from one sample in a study of long-term antiretroviral therapy in people with HIV. Investigators performed immunoSEQ version v3.0 at survey level. Libraries were prepared by immunoSEQ multiplex PCR; TCRdb keeps only in-frame clonotypes and omits some of them. The sample includes some 30,000 clones, roughly 85% seen only once; the top ten take about an eighth. The sequences come from unsorted PBMCs, collected 1.1 years after starting antiretroviral therapy. The receptors originated from a man aged 18 to 29 with HIV.

The DNA of the CDR3 is TGTGCCAGCGGTAACCAGGGAGCGAACACTGAAGCTTTCTTT. Protein: CASGNQGANTEAFF. V is TRBV6-5 and J is TRBJ1-1, with D possibly matching TRBD1 (5 bases). This CDR3 has 14 amino acids. The V end was cut by 8 bases, the J end by 1 base, with 14 bases between. The germline CDR1 and CDR2 sequences are MNHEY and SVGAGI.

The chain carries TRBV6-6 and TRBJ1-1; D perhaps matches TRBD1 (6 bases). V was trimmed by 2 bases and J by 0 bases, leaving 7 bases between them. Germline loops: CDR1 MNHNY, CDR2 SVGAGI (reference sequence). There are 14 residues in the CDR3. CDR3 sequence reads: CASSYQGMNTEAFF. CDR3 sequence (DNA): TGTGCCAGCAGTTACCAGGGGATGAACACTGAAGCTTTCTTT.

The chain is built from TRBV10-3 and TRBJ2-7; 14 nucleotides agree with TRBD2. Germline loops: CDR1 ENHRY, CDR2 SYGVKD. There are 16 residues in the CDR3. V dropped 3 bases and J dropped 9; count of bases not matched to a gene: 10. The CDR3 region is CAISDHGLAGGVVQYF. Here the CDR3 DNA reads TGTGCCATCAGTGACCACGGACTAGCGGGAGGAGTGGTGCAGTACTTC.

The rearrangement joins TRBV6-5 to TRBJ2-3, with 7 bases identical to TRBD2. Germline loops: CDR1 MNHEY, CDR2 SVGAGI. The V gene end was trimmed by 6 bases and the J gene end by 8 bases; junction bases not matched to a gene: 11. The CDR3 totals 14 residues. The CDR3 region has the DNA TGTGCCAGCAGAGAAGGACTAGTTTCGGCTACGCAGTATTTT. Amino acids: CASREGLVSATQYF.

This rearrangement joins TRBV29-1 to TRBJ1-2, with D perhaps matching TRBD1 (6 bases). The CDR3 is 12 residues long. CDR1 SQVTM and CDR2 ANQGSEA come from the germline V gene. V gave up 7 bases and J gave up 10 bases, with 19 bases separating them. The DNA for the CDR3 is TGCAGCGCCCCGGGACATGGGGTCGCCTACACCTTC. Translation: CSAPGHGVAYTF.

The rearrangement joins TRBV28 to TRBJ1-2, with 9 nucleotides matching TRBD1. Per the germline V gene, CDR1 is MDHEN and CDR2 is SYDVKM. The CDR3 is made up of 14 amino acids. Trimming took 4 bases from V and 7 from J; bases not matched to a gene: 7. This chain's CDR3 is CASSSGTGLGGYTF. The DNA of the CDR3 is TGTGCCAGCAGTTCCGGGACAGGGTTGGGTGGCTACACCTTC.

This chain links TRBV20-1 with TRBJ2-1; D is undetermined. CDR1 and CDR2 (germline): DFQATT, SNEGSKA (reference sequence). The CDR3 loop spans 11 amino acids. V lost 3 bases, J lost 10 bases, and 10 bases lay in between. The CDR3 nucleotides read TGCAGTGCTAGTATCCTACCCGAGCAGTTCTTC. Translating it yields CSASILPEQFF.

The DNA of the CDR3 is TGTGCCAGCAGGGACCTGGGGGAAGAGACCCAGTACTTC. As protein: CASRDLGEETQYF. This chain links TRBV27 with TRBJ2-5; perhaps D is TRBD1 or TRBD2 (5 bases each). In germline, CDR1 is MNHEY, CDR2 SMNVEV (reference sequence). This CDR3 is 13 amino acids long. V gave up 6 bases and J gave up 3 bases, with 11 bases separating them.

V usage is TRBV6-5 and J usage is TRBJ2-5; a weak D match, TRBD1 (6 bases). The CDR3 sequence is 15 residues long. The germline V and J ends were trimmed by 2 bases and 4 bases, with 14 bases remaining between them. Germline values: CDR1 MNHEY, CDR2 SVGAGI. Written as DNA, the CDR3 is TGTGCCAGCAGTTACGACACTACAGGGACAGAGACCCAGTACTTC. This sequence encodes CASSYDTTGTETQYF.

This sequence joins TRBV4-2 and TRBJ2-2; D perhaps matches TRBD1 (5 bases). Trimming pared 0 bases from V and 7 bases from J, leaving 15 bases between. The germline CDR1 and CDR2 sequences are LGHNA and YNFKEQ. There are 16 residues in the CDR3. The CDR3 sequence: CASSQDRPGLNGELFF. For the CDR3, the DNA is TGTGCCAGCAGCCAAGATAGGCCAGGGTTGAACGGGGAGCTGTTTTTT.

This rearrangement joins TRBV7-2 to TRBJ2-7; 11 nucleotides align to TRBD1. Germline values: CDR1 SGHTA, CDR2 FQGNSA. The trim removed 5 bases at V and 5 bases at J, leaving 5 bases unmatched. The length of the CDR3 is 14 residues. In DNA form, the CDR3 reads TGTGCCAGCAGCAGGGACAGGGGGACCCACGAGCAGTACTTC. Residues: CASSRDRGTHEQYF.

V gene TRBV7-6 combines with J gene TRBJ2-2; D call uncertain. There are 13 residues in the CDR3. Germline CDR1 and CDR2: SGHVS and FNYEAQ. V was trimmed by 1 base and J by 8 bases, leaving 8 bases between them. The CDR3 spells CASSLGREGELFF. CDR3 DNA sequence: TGTGCCAGCAGCTTAGGGAGAGAGGGGGAGCTGTTTTTT.

The genes are TRBV6-4 and TRBJ1-2; D gene ambiguous. V lost 2 bases and J lost 7, with 8 bases in between. Germline lookup yields CDR1 MRHNA and CDR2 SNTAGT. The CDR3 runs to 12 residues. This CDR3 reads CASSDLGGGYTF. CDR3 nucleotides: TGTGCCAGCAGTGACCTTGGTGGTGGCTACACCTTC.

The chain is built from TRBV5-6 and TRBJ2-7; TRBD1 matches 8 bases. The J segment lost 5 bases and the V segment lost 2 bases, leaving 6 bases of the junction unmatched. This CDR3 is 14 amino acids long. Germline CDR1 is SGHDT and CDR2 is YYEEEE. CDR3 loop: CASSFGTGSHEQYF. The CDR3 region has the DNA TGTGCCAGCAGCTTCGGGACAGGTTCCCACGAGCAGTACTTC.

The V gene is TRBV19, the J gene TRBJ2-1, with D perhaps TRBD1 or TRBD2 (5 bases each). CDR1 is LNHDA and CDR2 is SQIVND in the germline V gene (reference sequence). This CDR3 is built from 11 residues. The germline V and J ends were trimmed by 6 bases and 9 bases, with 9 bases remaining between them. CDR3 DNA: TGTGCCAGTAGCGGGACCGCTGAGCAGTTCTTC. This encodes CASSGTAEQFF.

By its share, this clone is medium-sized. The rearrangement joins TRBV6-5 to TRBJ2-2; the D gene could be TRBD1 or TRBD2 (5 bases each). The V end was cut by 7 bases, the J end by 0 bases, with 9 bases between. CDR1 is MNHEY, CDR2 SVGAGI, per germline. The CDR3 spans 14 residues. The CDR3: CASKRDANTGELFF. DNA of the CDR3: TGTGCCAGCAAAAGGGACGCGAACACCGGGGAGCTGTTTTTT.

This chain connects TRBV2 to TRBJ1-1, with D perhaps matching TRBD1 (5 bases). The CDR3 loop spans 15 amino acids. Germline V lookup: CDR1 SNHLY, CDR2 FYNNEI. V lost 1 base and J 8 bases, leaving 17 bases between the germline ends. The CDR3 here is CASSEDRDAAAEAFF. The CDR3, as DNA: TGTGCCAGCAGTGAAGATCGGGACGCCGCGGCGGAAGCTTTCTTT. Full variable domain (remainder filled in from reference TRBV2 and TRBJ1-1): EPEVTQTPSHQVTQMGQEVILRCVPISNHLYFYWYRQILGQKVEFLVSFYNNEISEKSEIFDDQFSVERPDGSNFTLKIRSTKLEDSAMYFCASSEDRDAAAEAFFGQGTRLTVV.

This chain joins TRBV7-9 and TRBJ2-7, with D maybe TRBD2 (6 bases). Trimming cost V 5 bases and J 1 base, with 15 bases left between them. CDR3 length equals 15 residues. The germline V gene encodes CDR1 SEHNR and CDR2 FQNEAQ (reference sequence). As DNA, the CDR3 is TGTGCCAGCAGCCCCCTGGGGGGATCGTCCTACGAGCAGTACTTC. It codes for CASSPLGGSSYEQYF.

The chain carries TRBV7-9 and TRBJ1-5; 8 positions match TRBD1. CDR1 is SEHNR and CDR2 is FQNEAQ in the germline V gene (reference sequence). Losses at the gene ends were 4 bases for V and 7 bases for J; bases not matched to a gene: 3. This CDR3 comprises 13 residues. Here the CDR3 DNA reads TGTGCCAGCAGCTCAGGGGGCGGGCAGCCCCAGCATTTT. It translates to CASSSGGGQPQHF.

This chain joins TRBV18 and TRBJ2-1; 7 positions agree with TRBD1. CDR1 and CDR2 (germline): KGHSH, LQKENI. The V gene end was trimmed by 1 base and the J gene end by 1 base; junction bases not matched to a gene: 1. This CDR3 has 15 amino acids. CDR3 protein: CASSPRTGSYNEQFF. DNA for the CDR3: TGTGCCAGCTCACCACGGACAGGTTCCTACAATGAGCAGTTCTTC.

The chain couples TRBV27 to TRBJ2-2; D is possibly TRBD1 (5 bases). The CDR3 spans 17 residues. Looked up from germline, CDR1 is MNHEY and CDR2 is SMNVEV (reference sequence). V was cut by 2 bases and J by 1 base, with 14 bases left in between. CDR3 in amino acids: CASSLTRQGWNTGELFF. In DNA, the CDR3 is TGTGCCAGCAGTTTAACGCGCCAGGGTTGGAACACCGGGGAGCTGTTTTTT.

This rearrangement joins TRBV4-1 to TRBJ2-7; D perhaps matches TRBD2 (5 bases). The CDR3 runs 14 residues. Trimming cost V 4 bases and J 2 bases, with 12 bases left between them. CDR1 and CDR2 (germline): MGHRA, YSYEKL. CDR3 sequence: CASSPRTGTYEQYF. CDR3 coding DNA: TGCGCCAGCAGCCCGCGGACGGGGACCTACGAGCAGTACTTC.

The chain couples TRBV27 to TRBJ2-5, with TRBD2 identical over 9 bases. The CDR3 is 16 residues long. Germline assignment: CDR1 MNHEY and CDR2 SMNVEV (reference sequence). After removal of 6 bases from V and 2 bases from J, the junction contained 10 bases not matched to a gene. As DNA, the CDR3 is TGTGCCAGCAGGATCATTAGCGGGGGACTTCAAGAGACCCAGTACTTC. Protein sequence: CASRIISGGLQETQYF.

The chain carries TRBV7-3 and TRBJ2-3, with 7 bases matching TRBD1. Germline CDR1 reads SGHTA; CDR2 reads FQGTGA. CDR3 length: 14 amino acids. V gave up 5 bases and J gave up 4 bases; unmatched junction bases: 6. DNA for the CDR3: TGTGCCAGCAGCCAAAACAGGGGCGCAGATACGCAGTATTTT. Its translation: CASSQNRGADTQYF.

The V gene is TRBV5-6, the J gene TRBJ1-2, with a possible D match to TRBD1 (5 bases). Germline CDR1 is SGHDT and CDR2 is YYEEEE. V lost 3 bases to trimming and J lost 4 bases, with 13 bases between them. The CDR3 is made up of 14 amino acids. DNA for the CDR3: TGTGCCAGCAGCTCTTGGGACGACCTCTATGGCTACACCTTC. Residues: CASSSWDDLYGYTF.

The chain combines TRBV2 with TRBJ2-4; no firm D call. Trimming removed 5 bases from V and 1 base from J, with 12 bases in between. Germline V gene data show CDR1 as SNHLY and CDR2 as FYNNEI. The CDR3 has 15 amino acids. Here the CDR3 reads CASSPVMEAKNIQYF. The DNA of the CDR3 is TGTGCCAGCAGTCCGGTAATGGAGGCCAAAAACATTCAGTACTTC.

This clone was found a few times. The rearrangement joins TRBV27 to TRBJ2-2, with a possible D match to TRBD2 (6 bases). V lost 5 bases and J 0 bases, leaving 16 bases between the germline ends. Per germline, CDR1 MNHEY and CDR2 SMNVEV (reference sequence). The CDR3 is 17 amino acids. CDR3 protein: CASSPRGAGTNTGELFF. The CDR3 nucleotides read TGTGCCAGCAGTCCAAGGGGAGCGGGCACGAACACCGGGGAGCTGTTTTTT.

The chain employs TRBV7-8 and TRBJ2-7; D gene ambiguous. The CDR3 covers 13 residues. V lost 1 base and J 3 bases, leaving 7 bases between the germline ends. Germline CDR1 is SGHVS and CDR2 is FQNEAQ. CDR3 in amino acids: CASSLGEIYEQYF. The CDR3 DNA reads TGTGCCAGCAGCTTAGGGGAAATCTACGAGCAGTACTTC.

V gene TRBV9 combines with J gene TRBJ2-1; TRBD2 is a possible D gene (5 bases). The germline CDR1 and CDR2 sequences are SGDLS and YYNGEE. The CDR3 runs to 19 residues. V was pared by 1 base and J by 5 bases, with 25 bases between. This CDR3 is CASSVRVPLGGGRDNEQFF. As DNA, the CDR3 is TGTGCCAGCAGCGTAAGGGTGCCGTTGGGCGGAGGCCGAGACAATGAGCAGTTCTTC.

This clone has only one observation. The chain joins TRBV7-9 to TRBJ2-6; TRBD1 matches 7 bases. The CDR3 has 16 residues. Looked up from germline, CDR1 is SEHNR and CDR2 is FQNEAQ (reference sequence). Trimming cost V 1 base and J 4 bases; bases outside gene matches: 4. CDR3 coding DNA: TGTGCCAGCAGCTTAGAGGGGGCGCGGGGGGCCAACGTCCTGACTTTC. Residues: CASSLEGARGANVLTF.